These 26 T cell receptor beta chains came from one sample sequenced in a study of blood T cell repertoires in COVID-19. The method was immunoSEQ multiplex PCR; TCRdb's version includes in-frame clones alone and lacks a portion of them. The table has under 200,000 clones, about 86% seen once. The sample comprised peripheral blood. The receptors shown here come from a man aged 18 to 30 with acute or convalescent COVID-19.

The genes are TRBV12-3 or TRBV12-4 and TRBJ2-7, with TRBD2 as a possible D gene (6 bases). V was cut by 7 bases and J by 7 bases, with 17 bases left in between. This CDR3 is 13 amino acids long. CDR3 in amino acids: CASTLGGWKEQYV. The CDR3 DNA is TGTGCCAGCACCTTGGGGGGATGGAAAGAGCAGTACGTC.

The chain employs TRBV12-3 or TRBV12-4 and TRBJ1-6; D remains ambiguous. The V gene lost 7 bases and the J gene lost 5 bases, with 9 bases spanning the gap. This CDR3 comprises 13 residues. DNA of the CDR3: TGTGCCAGCACCCCGGGTCATAATTCACCCCTCCACTTT. Its protein is CASTPGHNSPLHF.

The rearrangement joins TRBV27 to TRBJ2-3; D is perhaps TRBD2 (5 bases). This CDR3 region has 14 residues. Germline assignment: CDR1 MNHEY and CDR2 SMNVEV (reference sequence). Trimming cost V 5 bases and J 4 bases, with 13 bases left between them. CDR3 protein: CASSPPGVADTQYF. CDR3 DNA sequence: TGTGCCAGCAGTCCACCCGGGGTCGCAGATACGCAGTATTTT.

This clone was detected only once. The V and J genes are TRBV2 and TRBJ1-3; 7 bases match TRBD1. Germline CDR1 reads SNHLY; CDR2 reads FYNNEI. V dropped 6 bases and J dropped 4; count of bases not matched to a gene: 6. The CDR3 is 14 amino acids. As DNA, the CDR3 is TGTGCCAGCAGCCTAGGGGGCCCCGGAAACACCATATATTTT. Its translation is CASSLGGPGNTIYF.

The V gene is TRBV12-3 or TRBV12-4, the J gene TRBJ2-1, with a possible D match to TRBD1 (5 bases). This CDR3 contains 13 residues. Trimming removed 3 bases at V and 7 bases at J, with 10 bases between. The CDR3 DNA reads TGTGCCAGCAGTTTTCAGGGTTTAAATGAGCAGTTCTTC. Amino acid sequence: CASSFQGLNEQFF.

The chain is built from TRBV6-6 and TRBJ2-5; the match to TRBD2 covers 13 bases. CDR1 and CDR2 from the germline V gene are MNHNY and SVGAGI (reference sequence). The ends lost 2 bases at V and 6 bases at J; junction bases unmatched: 3. This CDR3 contains 15 residues. CDR3 in amino acids: CASSYGLAGVKTQYF. The CDR3 DNA reads as TGTGCCAGCAGTTACGGACTAGCGGGGGTAAAGACCCAGTACTTC.

The chain combines TRBV30 with TRBJ2-7; 8 positions match TRBD1. V lost 2 bases and J lost 6; bases outside the gene matches: 3. In germline, CDR1 is GTSNPN, CDR2 SVGIG (reference sequence). The CDR3 is 12 residues long. The CDR3 protein is CAWSITGGEQYF. The CDR3 nucleotides read TGTGCCTGGAGTATAACAGGGGGCGAGCAGTACTTC.

V is TRBV14 and J is TRBJ2-1, with 9 bases identical to TRBD2. Germline V CDR1 and CDR2: SGHDN, FVKESK. The CDR3 spans 18 residues. Trimming cost V 4 bases and J 0 bases; bases outside gene matches: 10. The CDR3 nucleotides are TGTGCCAGCAGCCTCGGGCTAGCGGGGAGGAGCTCCTACAATGAGCAGTTCTTC. Its translation: CASSLGLAGRSSYNEQFF.

The chain recombines TRBV24-1 with TRBJ1-2; D possibly corresponds to TRBD1 (6 bases). Trimming left V 6 bases short and J 4 bases short, with 14 bases between. The CDR3 consists of 14 residues. CDR1 is KGHDR and CDR2 is SFDVKD in the germline V gene. The CDR3 DNA is TGTGCCACCAGTCAAGGGGGGGGATGCTATGGCTACACCTTC. This translates into CATSQGGGCYGYTF.

The CDR3 reads CASSSSLQNIQYF. In nucleotides, the CDR3 is TGTGCCAGCAGCTCGAGCCTGCAAAACATTCAGTACTTC. The chain uses TRBV7-9 and TRBJ2-4; no definite D call. Germline loops: CDR1 SEHNR, CDR2 FQNEAQ (reference sequence). This CDR3 has 13 residues. V was shortened by 4 bases and J by 5 bases, with 9 bases between the two germline ends. Supplemented by reference TRBV7-9 and TRBJ2-4, the full variable domain reads DTGVSQNPRHKITKRGQNVTFRCDPISEHNRLYWYRQTLGQGPEFLTYFQNEAQLEKSRLLSDRFSAERPKGSFSTLEIQRTEQGDSAMYLCASSSSLQNIQYFGAGTRLSVL.

This clone was seen only once. V usage is TRBV2 and J usage is TRBJ1-4; TRBD1 matches at 9 bases. Trimming took 10 bases from V and 1 from J; bases not matched to a gene: 4. Germline-derived CDR1 and CDR2 are SNHLY and FYNNEI. The CDR3 is 14 residues long. This chain's CDR3 is CATETGGTNEKLFF. The CDR3, as DNA: TGTGCCACCGAGACAGGGGGAACTAATGAAAAACTGTTTTTT.

The rearrangement uses TRBV28 and TRBJ1-1, with 8 bases identical to TRBD1. This CDR3 region has 14 residues. CDR1 is MDHEN and CDR2 is SYDVKM in the germline V gene. V shed 5 bases, J shed 5 bases, and the junction held 7 bases outside the gene matches. The CDR3 DNA sequence: TGTGCCAGCAGTATCTCAACAGGGGGGACTGAAGCTTTCTTT. Amino acid sequence: CASSISTGGTEAFF.

V gene TRBV3-1 (or the pseudogene TRBV3-2) combines with J gene TRBJ1-5; 8 bases agree with TRBD1. This CDR3 spans 13 amino acids. Germline V gives CDR1 LGHDT, CDR2 YNNKEL (reference sequence). The J segment lost 6 bases and the V segment lost 4 bases, leaving 2 bases of the junction unmatched. CDR3 bases: TGTGCCAGCAGCCCAGGGGGCTTTCAGCCCCAGCATTTT. The encoded protein is CASSPGGFQPQHF.

V usage is TRBV5-6 and J usage is TRBJ2-1; possibly TRBD1 for D (5 bases). Per germline, CDR1 SGHDT and CDR2 YYEEEE. V was pared by 4 bases and J by 9 bases, with 17 bases between. This CDR3 region has 14 residues. The CDR3 coding sequence is TGTGCCAGCAGCGAGCAGGGCCTAGGAATTGAGCAGTTCTTC. Translation gives CASSEQGLGIEQFF.

The chain recombines TRBV7-9 with TRBJ2-4, with 7 bases aligning to TRBD1. Germline assignment: CDR1 SEHNR and CDR2 FQNEAQ (reference sequence). The CDR3 spans 15 residues. Unmatched junction bases numbered 5, after V lost 5 bases and J lost 1 base. The CDR3 reads CASSPTTGAKNIQYF. In DNA form, the CDR3 reads TGTGCCAGCAGCCCAACGACAGGGGCCAAAAACATTCAGTACTTC.

The chain uses TRBV5-6 and TRBJ2-6; 12 nucleotides align to TRBD2. Trimming cost V 3 bases and J 4 bases; bases outside gene matches: 11. Germline lookup yields CDR1 SGHDT and CDR2 YYEEEE. CDR3 length: 19 residues. The CDR3 nucleotides read TGTGCCAGCAGCTCGGTAGCTAGCGGGGGGGCCTCAGGGGCCAACGTCCTGACTTTC. This sequence encodes CASSSVASGGASGANVLTF.

This sequence joins TRBV3-1 (or the pseudogene TRBV3-2) and TRBJ1-4; 7 nucleotides agree with TRBD1. Trimming removed 5 bases from V and 3 bases from J; junction bases left unmatched: 6. CDR1 and CDR2 (germline): LGHDT, YNNKEL (reference sequence). This CDR3 region has 15 residues. In nucleotides, the CDR3 is TGTGCCAGCAGCTCTTGGACAGGTCCTAATGAAAAACTGTTTTTT. This sequence encodes CASSSWTGPNEKLFF.

CDR3 nucleotide sequence: TGTGCCAGCAGCCAAGAGACGGTCCAGGAGAACACTGAAGCTTTCTTT. This gives the protein CASSQETVQENTEAFF. The genes are TRBV4-2 and TRBJ1-1; D gene unclear. Germline V gives CDR1 LGHNA, CDR2 YNFKEQ. Between the trimmed V and J ends, which lost 0 bases and 1 base, there was a span of 12 bases. The CDR3 length is 16 residues.

The chain carries TRBV21-1 and TRBJ1-4. TRBV21-1 is a recognized pseudogene. This CDR3 contains 15 residues. The chain's CDR3 is CASSKADKEDEKLFF. The CDR3 coding sequence is TGTGCCAGCAGCAAAGCAGACAAGGAGGATGAAAAACTGTTTTTT.

This chain links TRBV5-8 with TRBJ2-3, with D possibly being TRBD1 (6 bases). Germline V CDR1 and CDR2: SGHTS, YDEGEE. The CDR3 spans 15 residues. V lost 3 bases to trimming and J lost 1 base, with 12 bases between them. CDR3 protein: CASSSRGSGTDTQYF. CDR3 DNA: TGTGCCAGCAGCTCCAGGGGTTCCGGCACAGATACGCAGTATTTT.

The rearrangement joins TRBV9 to TRBJ2-2; D may be TRBD2 (6 bases). The germline V and J ends were trimmed by 2 bases and 8 bases, with 16 bases remaining between them. The V gene's germline CDR1 is SGDLS and CDR2 YYNGEE. The CDR3 is made up of 15 amino acids. The DNA for the CDR3 is TGTGCCAGCAGCGTCACCCCGGGAGCAGGGGGGGAGCTGTTTTTT. Protein: CASSVTPGAGGELFF.

The V call is TRBV19, the J call TRBJ1-3; the D gene is possibly TRBD1 (6 bases). The germline gives CDR1 LNHDA, CDR2 SQIVND (reference sequence). V was pared by 9 bases and J by 3 bases, with 24 bases between. The CDR3 sequence is 17 residues long. The CDR3 is CASGQFNPTRNGNTIYF. As DNA, the CDR3 is TGTGCCAGCGGACAGTTCAACCCCACAAGGAATGGAAACACCATATATTTT. The variable domain in full, completed from reference TRBV19 and TRBJ1-3, reads DGGITQSPKYLFRKEGQNVTLSCEQNLNHDAMYWYRQDPGQGLRLIYYSQIVNDFQKGDIAEGYSVSREKKESFPLTVTSAQKNPTAFYLCASGQFNPTRNGNTIYFGEGSWLTVV.

The chain has TRBV11-2 and TRBJ1-2, with a possible D match to TRBD1 (6 bases). Trimming took 3 bases from V and 2 from J, leaving 10 bases between them. In germline, CDR1 is SGHAT, CDR2 FQNNGV. CDR3 length: 14 amino acids. Written as DNA, the CDR3 is TGTGCCAGCAGCTTTGGGCAGGGGAACTATGGCTACACCTTC. This gives the protein CASSFGQGNYGYTF.

The chain has TRBV25-1 and TRBJ1-1; D not certain. The CDR3 is made up of 11 amino acids. V lost 4 bases and J lost 7, with 7 bases in between. Per germline, CDR1 MGHDK and CDR2 SYGVNS. CDR3 DNA sequence: TGTGCCAGCAGTGTTCCCGGTGAAGCTTTCTTT. Its protein product is CASSVPGEAFF.

This rearrangement joins TRBV7-2 to TRBJ2-1, with D perhaps matching TRBD1 (5 bases). Per the germline V gene, CDR1 is SGHTA and CDR2 is FQGNSA. Trimming took 5 bases from V and 7 from J, leaving 18 bases between them. The CDR3 extends over 15 amino acids. The CDR3 DNA reads TGTGCCAGCAGCCATTTAAGGGGTTTGAATAATGAGCAGTTCTTC. Translation: CASSHLRGLNNEQFF. Based on the CDR3 plus reference TRBV7-2 and TRBJ2-1, the full variable domain is GAGVSQSPSNKVTEKGKDVELRCDPISGHTALYWYRQSLGQGLEFLIYFQGNSAPDKSGLPSDRFSAERTGGSVSTLTIQRTQQEDSAVYLCASSHLRGLNNEQFFGPGTRLTVL.

The chain uses TRBV6-5 and TRBJ1-6, with D perhaps matching TRBD1 (5 bases). The V end lost 5 bases, the J end lost 6 bases, and 5 bases lay between the germline ends. CDR1 is MNHEY and CDR2 is SVGAGI in the germline V gene. The CDR3 runs 12 residues. The CDR3: CASSQGNSPLHF. The CDR3 region has the DNA TGTGCCAGCAGTCAGGGTAATTCACCCCTCCACTTT.